The T cell receptor beta chain under discussion was sequenced for a study of cytomegalovirus exposure and HLA in healthy donors. Background on the study: Early released data comprised about 90 million unique TCRs from HLA-typed donors.

Though probably carrying unrecorded immune exposures, donors were nominally healthy at sampling. The study, taken as a whole, reports: In a later analysis, TCR beta V- and J-gene trimming showed a link to a missense DCLRE1C variant. Among CMV-associated TCR beta chains, most appeared HLA-restricted in a later analysis.

Primers: 60 Vbeta forward and 13 Jbeta reverse. The protocol was immunoSEQ multiplex PCR, while the TCRdb copy is restricted to in-frame clones and leaves out a portion. This sample lists about 60,000 clones; its ten largest clones have approximately 8.9%. V lost 5 bases, J lost 4 bases, and 12 bases lay in between. Germline CDR1 and CDR2: MNHEY and SVGAGI. CDR3 length: 15 amino acids. On this clone: Its antigen is unknown.

The material sequenced was PBMCs. This chain joins TRBV6-5 and TRBJ1-6; tentative D call: TRBD1 (5 bases). This TCR derives from a man between 50 and 59 years old in good health and CMV-seropositive. The CDR3 DNA sequence: TGTGCCAGCAGTCGCCTTGGGGGGTATAATTCACCCCTCCACTTT. Translation gives CASSRLGGYNSPLHF.